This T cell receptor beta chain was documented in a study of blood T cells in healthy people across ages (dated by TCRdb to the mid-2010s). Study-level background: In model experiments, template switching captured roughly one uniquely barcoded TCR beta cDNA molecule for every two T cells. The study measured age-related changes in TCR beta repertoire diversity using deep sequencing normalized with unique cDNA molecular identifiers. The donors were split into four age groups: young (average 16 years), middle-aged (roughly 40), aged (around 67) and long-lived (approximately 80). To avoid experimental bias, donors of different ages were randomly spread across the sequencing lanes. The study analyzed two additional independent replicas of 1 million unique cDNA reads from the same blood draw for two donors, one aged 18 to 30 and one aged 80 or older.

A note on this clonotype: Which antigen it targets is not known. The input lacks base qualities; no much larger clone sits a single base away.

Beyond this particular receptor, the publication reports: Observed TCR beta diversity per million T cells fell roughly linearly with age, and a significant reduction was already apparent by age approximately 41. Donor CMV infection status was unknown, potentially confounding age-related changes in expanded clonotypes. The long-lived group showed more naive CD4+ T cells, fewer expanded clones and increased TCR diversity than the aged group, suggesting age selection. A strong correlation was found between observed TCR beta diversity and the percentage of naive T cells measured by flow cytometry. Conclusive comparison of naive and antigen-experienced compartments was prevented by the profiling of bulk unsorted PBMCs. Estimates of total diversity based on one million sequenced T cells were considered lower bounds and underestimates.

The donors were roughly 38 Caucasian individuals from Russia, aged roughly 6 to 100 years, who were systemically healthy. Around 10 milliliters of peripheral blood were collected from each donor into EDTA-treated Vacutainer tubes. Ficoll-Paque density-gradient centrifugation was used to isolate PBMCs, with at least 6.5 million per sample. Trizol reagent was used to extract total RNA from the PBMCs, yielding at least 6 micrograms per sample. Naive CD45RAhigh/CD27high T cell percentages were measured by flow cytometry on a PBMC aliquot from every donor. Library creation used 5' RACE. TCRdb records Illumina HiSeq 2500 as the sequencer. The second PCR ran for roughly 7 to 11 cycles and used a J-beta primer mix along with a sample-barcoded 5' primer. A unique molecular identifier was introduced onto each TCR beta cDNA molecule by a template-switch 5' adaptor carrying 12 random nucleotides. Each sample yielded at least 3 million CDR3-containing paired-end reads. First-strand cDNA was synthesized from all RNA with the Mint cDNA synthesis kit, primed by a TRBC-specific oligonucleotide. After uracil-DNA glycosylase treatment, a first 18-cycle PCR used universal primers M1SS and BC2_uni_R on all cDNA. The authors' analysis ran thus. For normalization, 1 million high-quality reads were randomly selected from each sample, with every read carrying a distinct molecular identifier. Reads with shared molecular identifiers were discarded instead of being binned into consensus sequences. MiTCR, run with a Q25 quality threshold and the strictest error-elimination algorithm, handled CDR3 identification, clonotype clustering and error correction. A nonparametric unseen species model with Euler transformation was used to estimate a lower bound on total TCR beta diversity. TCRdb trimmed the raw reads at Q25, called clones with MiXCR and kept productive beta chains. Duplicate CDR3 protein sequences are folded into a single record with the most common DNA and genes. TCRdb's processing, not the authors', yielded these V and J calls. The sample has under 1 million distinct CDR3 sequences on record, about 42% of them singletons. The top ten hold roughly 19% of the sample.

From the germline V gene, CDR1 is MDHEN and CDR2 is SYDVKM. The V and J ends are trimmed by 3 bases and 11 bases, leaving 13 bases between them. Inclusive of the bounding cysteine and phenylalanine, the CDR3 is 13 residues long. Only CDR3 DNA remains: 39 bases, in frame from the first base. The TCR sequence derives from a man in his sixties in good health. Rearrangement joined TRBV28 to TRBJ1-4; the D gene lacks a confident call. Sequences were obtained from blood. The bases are TGTGCCAGCAGTTTGAGGGAGCCTAGTAAACTGTTTTTT. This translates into CASSLREPSKLFF. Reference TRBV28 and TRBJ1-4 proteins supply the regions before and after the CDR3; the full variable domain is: DVKVTQSSRYLVKRTGEKVFLECVQDMDHENMFWYRQDPGLGLRLIYFSYDVKMKEKGDIPEGYSVSREKKERFSLILESASTNQTSMYLCASSLREPSKLFFGSGTQLSVL.